This is a list of T cell receptor beta chains from one sample in a study of CD8 T cells in ankylosing spondylitis. TCRdb independently ran MiXCR on the 5' RACE reads; one entry per CDR3 protein. The table records approximately 400,000 distinct CDR3 sequences, roughly a quarter of them present only once. Sample: blood, either unsorted or a sorted T cell fraction (not recorded which). Receptors were obtained from a male donor with ankylosing spondylitis. Each CDR3 is given with its conserved first and last residue. Fields, in order: J gene, clone size, V gene, D gene, CDR3 protein, CDR3 DNA. D genes are given only for firm matches. The listing skips clone size in some rows; elsewhere it reads once, few, many or a size class.

TRBJ2-1,-,TRBV2,-,CASTALSSYNEQFF,TGTGCCAGCACCGCCCTGAGCTCCTACAATGAGCAGTTCTTC
TRBJ2-7,-,TRBV7-9,-,CASSVGGAGTLSYEQYF,TGTGCCAGCAGCGTCGGGGGAGCCGGGACTCTGTCCTACGAGCAGTACTTC
TRBJ2-7,-,TRBV7-9,TRBD2,CASSPGSGGTYEQYF,TGTGCCAGCAGCCCGGGTAGCGGGGGAACCTACGAGCAGTACTTC
TRBJ2-7,-,TRBV6-1,-,CASSERAFYEQYF,TGTGCCAGCAGTGAGAGGGCCTTCTACGAGCAGTACTTC
TRBJ2-7,-,TRBV5-1,-,CASSLWGGGSSYEQYF,TGCGCCAGCAGCTTGTGGGGGGGCGGAAGCTCCTACGAGCAGTACTTC
TRBJ1-5,-,TRBV29-1,-,CSVDPHQRQPSNSNQPQHF,TGCAGCGTTGACCCCCACCAGAGACAGCCGTCTAATAGCAATCAGCCCCAGCATTTT
TRBJ2-5,-,TRBV11-2,-,CASSFWGRGQETQYF,TGTGCCAGCAGCTTTTGGGGCCGGGGTCAAGAGACCCAGTACTTC
TRBJ1-3,-,TRBV9,-,CASSVGSSGNTIYF,TGTGCCAGCAGCGTCGGAAGCTCTGGAAACACCATATATTTT
TRBJ2-1,-,TRBV2,TRBD2,CASSLAGDNNNEQFF,TGTGCCAGCAGCTTAGCGGGAGATAATAACAATGAGCAGTTCTTC
TRBJ2-5,few,TRBV7-6,-,CASSLGSSAFQETQYF,TGTGCCAGCAGCTTAGGGTCTAGCGCTTTTCAAGAGACCCAGTACTTC
TRBJ1-1,few,TRBV7-2,-,CASSAGLGAFF,TGTGCCAGCAGCGCAGGGCTGGGGGCTTTCTTT
TRBJ2-7,few,TRBV7-2,TRBD1,CASSSPDRAYEQYF,TGTGCCAGCAGCAGCCCGGACAGGGCGTACGAGCAGTACTTC
TRBJ1-2,few,TRBV27,TRBD1,CASSLSRTGGSEGYTF,TGTGCCAGCAGTTTATCGCGAACAGGGGGATCGGAAGGCTACACCTTC
TRBJ2-2,few,TRBV7-2,-,CASSLELAWSTGELFF,TGTGCCAGCAGCTTAGAGTTGGCCTGGAGCACCGGGGAGCTGTTTTTT
TRBJ1-3,many,TRBV12-3/TRBV12-4,-,CASSFRAGNTIYF,TGTGCCAGCAGTTTTCGGGCAGGAAACACCATATATTTT
TRBJ1-5,few,TRBV5-6,-,CASSLLEGSNQPQHF,TGTGCCAGCAGCTTGTTGGAGGGTAGCAATCAGCCCCAGCATTTT
TRBJ2-2,-,TRBV19,TRBD2,CATREAGGPARELFF,TGTGCCACCCGGGAGGCGGGAGGGCCTGCGAGGGAGCTGTTTTTT